These 21 T cell receptor beta chains came from one sample sequenced in a study of T cell responses to AZD1222 COVID-19 vaccine. Measured with immunoSEQ multiplex PCR; TCRdb has only the in-frame clones, and not every one. Of roughly 140,000 clones detected, roughly 90% appear once; the ten largest clones hold approximately 3.4%. Source: peripheral blood, taken 28 days after the second AZD1222 dose. The receptors here all came from an adult who received the AZD1222 COVID-19 vaccine.

The chain's CDR3 is CASSLMTGGDTEAFF. CDR3 DNA: TGTGCCAGCAGCCTGATGACAGGGGGGGACACTGAAGCTTTCTTT. The J gene is TRBJ1-1, the V gene TRBV5-5; TRBD1 matches at 9 bases. In germline, CDR1 is SGHKS, CDR2 YYEKEE (reference sequence). The CDR3 is 15 residues long. The trim removed 4 bases at V and 3 bases at J, leaving 7 bases unmatched.

The rearrangement joins TRBV6-5 to TRBJ2-7, with TRBD1 identical over 7 bases. Trimming at V came to 7 bases and at J to 3 bases, leaving 6 bases not matched to a gene. Per the germline V gene, CDR1 is MNHEY and CDR2 is SVGAGI. The CDR3 extends over 13 amino acids. CDR3: CASTRDSLYEQYF. The CDR3 DNA sequence: TGTGCCAGCACTCGGGACAGTCTCTACGAGCAGTACTTC.

J is TRBJ1-1 and V is TRBV5-1; D gene unclear. This CDR3 comprises 14 residues. Trimming removed 2 bases from V and 2 bases from J, with 10 bases in between. CDR1 and CDR2 from the germline V gene are SGHRS and YFSETQ. This CDR3 reads CASSFGRLNTEAFF. Written as DNA, the CDR3 is TGCGCCAGCAGCTTTGGGCGCTTAAACACTGAAGCTTTCTTT.

This clone was seen only once. The rearrangement uses TRBV11-2 and TRBJ1-2, with TRBD1 matching 9 bases. Per the germline V gene, CDR1 is SGHAT and CDR2 is FQNNGV. The CDR3 consists of 15 residues. Germline trimming cut 4 bases from V and 3 bases from J; bases unmatched to any gene: 6. This chain's CDR3 is CASSSRDRVDYGYTF. CDR3 DNA: TGTGCCAGCAGCTCGAGGGACAGGGTGGACTATGGCTACACCTTC. Together with reference TRBV11-2 and TRBJ1-2, the CDR3 gives the full variable domain: EAGVAQSPRYKIIEKRQSVAFWCNPISGHATLYWYQQILGQGPKLLIQFQNNGVVDDSQLPKDRFSAERLKGVDSTLKIQPAKLEDSAVYLCASSSRDRVDYGYTFGSGTRLTVV.

This chain links TRBV28 with TRBJ2-5; 11 nucleotides line up with TRBD2. The CDR3 is 17 amino acids. The germline V gene encodes CDR1 MDHEN and CDR2 SYDVKM. V was clipped by 5 bases and J by 1 base; unmatched bases: 9. The chain's CDR3 is CASSQGLAAISQETQYF. CDR3 nucleotides: TGTGCCAGCAGTCAGGGACTAGCGGCCATCAGCCAAGAGACCCAGTACTTC.

V gene TRBV7-2 combines with J gene TRBJ2-1; a possible D gene is TRBD2 (6 bases). Germline values: CDR1 SGHTA, CDR2 FQGNSA. The CDR3 spans 17 residues. Trimming pared 1 base from V and 0 bases from J, leaving 13 bases between. The CDR3 spells CASSLVRTKSSYNEQFF. The CDR3 DNA reads as TGTGCCAGCAGCTTAGTAAGGACTAAGAGCTCCTACAATGAGCAGTTCTTC.

The genes are TRBV27 and TRBJ1-1, with D possibly matching TRBD1 (5 bases). Germline CDR1 MNHEY, CDR2 SMNVEV (reference sequence). Trimming took off 4 bases at V and 3 bases at J, with 15 bases between the two ends. The CDR3 is 15 amino acids. The CDR3 region has the DNA TGTGCCAGCAGTTCCCTAGGGGCGCGGTACACTGAAGCTTTCTTT. Its translation: CASSSLGARYTEAFF.

This clone was observed a handful of times. This chain links TRBV5-1 with TRBJ2-2, with D hard to call. Germline V gene lookup returns CDR1 SGHRS and CDR2 YFSETQ. The CDR3 covers 12 residues. Trimming shortened V by 9 bases and J by 8 bases, and 14 bases separated the two germline ends. CDR3 nucleotide sequence: TGCGCCACCCAAGAGAGTGCGGGGGAGCTGTTTTTT. Residues: CATQESAGELFF. Full variable domain (outside the CDR3, taken from reference TRBV5-1 and TRBJ2-2): KAGVTQTPRYLIKTRGQQVTLSCSPISGHRSVSWYQQTPGQGLQFLFEYFSETQRNKGNFPGRFSGRQFSNSRSEMNVSTLELGDSALYLCATQESAGELFFGEGSRLTVL.

The rearrangement links TRBV6-6 to TRBJ1-4, with 8 positions matching TRBD1. The CDR3 spans 15 residues. Germline V lookup: CDR1 MNHNY, CDR2 SVGAGI (reference sequence). V was clipped by 6 bases and J by 7 bases; unmatched bases: 10. CDR3 DNA sequence: TGTGCCAGCAGCTACCGCCAGGGGGCCGCTGAAAAACTGTTTTTT. The encoded protein is CASSYRQGAAEKLFF.

J is TRBJ1-1 and V is TRBV11-3; D is possibly TRBD1 (5 bases). The V end lost 1 base, the J end lost 5 bases, and 14 bases lay between the germline ends. Germline V gene sequence: CDR1 SGHNT, CDR2 YENEEA. The CDR3 totals 15 residues. The DNA for the CDR3 is TGTGCCAGCAGCTTAGTCTCAGGGTTAGGAACTGAAGCTTTCTTT. This codes for CASSLVSGLGTEAFF.

The chain employs TRBV6-5 and TRBJ2-3; 7 positions agree with TRBD2. With V trimmed by 3 bases and J by 6 bases, 9 bases remained unmatched. The CDR3 contains 15 residues. The germline V gene encodes CDR1 MNHEY and CDR2 SVGAGI. CDR3 coding DNA: TGTGCCAGCAGTTATCTGGCGGGAGCTAAGGATACGCAGTATTTT. It yields the protein CASSYLAGAKDTQYF.

This sequence joins TRBV27 and TRBJ1-5; D remains unclear. V was cut by 0 bases and J by 0 bases, with 9 bases left in between. The CDR3 extends over 16 amino acids. The germline V gene has CDR1 MNHEY and CDR2 SMNVEV (reference sequence). CDR3 bases: TGTGCCAGCAGTTTATCAGCAGGTTTTAGCAATCAGCCCCAGCATTTT. This sequence encodes CASSLSAGFSNQPQHF.

The chain uses TRBV12-3 or TRBV12-4 and TRBJ2-2; the D gene could be TRBD1 or TRBD2 (5 bases each). The CDR3 is 13 residues long. Trimming cost V 7 bases and J 13 bases, with 19 bases left between them. In DNA form, the CDR3 reads TGTGCCAGCACCCGGGACCTCGCCTTTCCGCTGTTTTTT. It specifies CASTRDLAFPLFF.

The chain has TRBV27 and TRBJ1-5, with D perhaps matching TRBD1 (6 bases). CDR1 and CDR2 (germline): MNHEY, SMNVEV (reference sequence). V lost 10 bases and J 2 bases, leaving 21 bases between the germline ends. This CDR3 is 16 amino acids long. In nucleotides, the CDR3 is TGTGCCACCAGGTCCGCGGGGAAGGGGGGCAATCAGCCCCAGCATTTT. Protein: CATRSAGKGGNQPQHF.

The V and J genes are TRBV18 and TRBJ2-7, with 12 bases identical to TRBD2. The germline V gene encodes CDR1 KGHSH and CDR2 LQKENI. The V segment lost 4 bases and the J segment 4 bases; nucleotides outside the gene matches: 5. The CDR3 extends over 15 amino acids. Here the CDR3 reads CASSRLAGGPYEQYF. CDR3 coding DNA: TGTGCCAGCTCACGCCTAGCGGGAGGGCCATACGAGCAGTACTTC.

Here the CDR3 reads CATSSRANEQFF. The CDR3 coding sequence is TGTGCCACCAGTTCCAGGGCAAATGAGCAGTTCTTC. This chain uses TRBV24-1 with TRBJ2-1; D perhaps matches TRBD1 (5 bases). Trimming took off 6 bases at V and 7 bases at J, with 9 bases between the two ends. The CDR3 has 12 residues. Germline V gives CDR1 KGHDR, CDR2 SFDVKD.

In nucleotides, the CDR3 is TGTGCCAGCAGTAACGAGTATGAAAAACTGTTTTTT. Protein sequence: CASSNEYEKLFF. This sequence joins TRBV28 and TRBJ1-4; D gene unclear. This CDR3 has 12 amino acids. Germline loops: CDR1 MDHEN, CDR2 SYDVKM. V was trimmed by 5 bases and J by 6 bases, leaving 7 bases between them.

This chain joins TRBV30 and TRBJ2-7; D is perhaps TRBD1 (6 bases). V lost 7 bases to trimming and J lost 8 bases, with 21 bases between them. The CDR3 loop spans 13 amino acids. Per germline, CDR1 GTSNPN and CDR2 SVGIG (reference sequence). CDR3 coding DNA: TGTGCCTTGAGGGCAGGGGAAAGGTACAAGCAGTACTTC. The encoded protein is CALRAGERYKQYF.

The V call is TRBV10-1, the J call TRBJ2-2, with no clear D. The CDR3 contains 14 residues. Trimming left V 4 bases short and J 0 bases short, with 6 bases between. Per germline, CDR1 WNHNN and CDR2 SYGVQD (reference sequence). The CDR3 spells CASSVWPNTGELFF. CDR3 sequence (DNA): TGCGCCAGCAGTGTGTGGCCGAACACCGGGGAGCTGTTTTTT.

This rearrangement joins TRBV19 to TRBJ1-1, with D unclear. Trimming shortened V by 1 base and J by 7 bases, and 10 bases separated the two germline ends. Germline V gene sequence: CDR1 LNHDA, CDR2 SQIVND (reference sequence). The CDR3 spans 13 residues. CDR3 DNA: TGTGCCAGTAGTATAGTTTCTCGGCGTGAAGCTTTCTTT. Amino acid sequence: CASSIVSRREAFF.

The V gene is TRBV5-5, the J gene TRBJ2-7; 7 nucleotides align to TRBD1. This CDR3 is 11 amino acids long. From germline, CDR1 is SGHKS and CDR2 YYEKEE (reference sequence). With V trimmed by 4 bases and J by 11 bases, 6 bases remained unmatched. CDR3 sequence: CASSQGQQKYF. The CDR3 DNA reads as TGTGCCAGCAGCCAGGGACAGCAAAAGTACTTC.